This T cell receptor (beta chain) emerged from a study of blood T cell repertoires in COVID-19. There are 15 residues in the CDR3. Germline lookup yields CDR1 MNHEY and CDR2 SVGAGI. V was trimmed by 7 bases and J by 7 bases, leaving 17 bases between them. Some clones are missing from TCRdb's copy, which holds only in-frame ones; the method was immunoSEQ multiplex PCR. The table records 300,000 to 350,000 clones, 87% of them present only once. The source material was PBMCs or T cells enriched from blood (not recorded which). The chain joins TRBV6-5 to TRBJ1-6, with unresolved D. This TCR was sampled from a woman aged 18-35 years who had recovered from COVID-19. The CDR3 loop reads CASNRPPRRNSPLHF. In nucleotides, the CDR3 is TGTGCCAGCAATCGTCCTCCACGTAGAAATTCACCCCTCCACTTT.